This T cell receptor (beta chain) was identified in a study of post-analysis software for immune sequencing data. The CDR3 consists of 16 residues. TCR beta libraries were prepared from cDNA with unique molecular identifiers. TCRdb reprocessed the PCR reads with MiXCR, giving one entry per CDR3 protein. The sample shows hundreds of thousands of distinct CDR3 sequences, about 50% of them seen only once. Comment on this clonotype: Its antigen is unidentified. The junction shows a germline mismatch at one end, possibly a read error.

Study results and caveats: Strong same-batch co-clustering of samples appeared with F measure clustering. Roughly five TRBV segments appeared more often in patients than in controls, and TRBV5-6, TRBV5-1 and TRBV20-1 were among these.

The receptor was derived from a girl aged 5-17 years with multiple sclerosis. What was sequenced was blood. This chain joins TRBV12-3 or TRBV12-4 and TRBJ2-3; a weak D match, TRBD2 (5 bases). CDR3 sequence: CASSPPRLASTDAQYF. DNA for the CDR3: TGTGCCAGCAGCCCGCCCCGGCTTGCTAGCACAGATGCGCAGTATTTT.